The rows below give T cell receptor beta chains drawn from one sample of a study of T cells after yellow fever vaccination. TCRdb re-called the 5' RACE reads through MiXCR, storing one row per CDR3 protein. The data contain 620,000 or so distinct CDR3 sequences, around a sixth of them singletons. This specimen was PBMCs, taken about 5 days after the first yellow fever vaccination. The receptor set was obtained from a man aged 18 to 29 who received the YFV17D yellow fever vaccine. The CDR3 runs from the conserved cysteine through the conserved F or W. The D gene is left open where the match is weak. Some rows have no size entry. The others give once, few or many, or a class for an expanded clone.

clone size	V gene	D gene	J gene	CDR3 DNA	CDR3 protein
few	TRBV4-1	TRBD1	TRBJ1-1	TGCGCCAGCAGTAAACCCGGGACAGGGGGCTCTGAAGCTTTCTTT	CASSKPGTGGSEAFF
.	TRBV6-5	.	TRBJ2-5	TGTGCCAGCAGTTTTGGGGTTTCCGAGACCCAGTACTTC	CASSFGVSETQYF
.	TRBV7-8	.	TRBJ1-4	TGTGCCAGCAGCTTCCTCCGGGACACTAATGAAAAACTGTTTTTT	CASSFLRDTNEKLFF
many	TRBV5-1	.	TRBJ2-1	TGCGCCAGCAACAGTCAGGGGTACTCCTACAATGAGCAGTTCTTC	CASNSQGYSYNEQFF
.	TRBV7-9	.	TRBJ2-1	TGTGCCAGCAGCTCCGCGGGGTTGAATGAGCAGTTCTTC	CASSSAGLNEQFF
few	TRBV10-3	TRBD1	TRBJ1-1	TGTGCCATCGGCGCACGAACGACAGGGACATCTCCGAACACTGAAGCTTTCTTT	CAIGARTTGTSPNTEAFF
.	TRBV2	TRBD1	TRBJ1-6	TGTGCCAGCAGCGGGGGGGGACAGAGCTCCTATAATTCACCCCTCCACTTT	CASSGGGQSSYNSPLHF
.	TRBV5-1	TRBD1	TRBJ2-6	TGCGCCAGCAGCTACACAGGGGCTGGGGCCAACGTCCTGACTTTC	CASSYTGAGANVLTF
few	TRBV5-4	.	TRBJ1-1	TGTGCCAGCAGCTTGGTTGCGGGACGGAACACTGAAGCTTTCTTT	CASSLVAGRNTEAFF
.	TRBV7-9	TRBD1	TRBJ1-1	TGTGCCAGCAGCTTACGGACAGGGGAGAACACTGAAGCTTTCTTT	CASSLRTGENTEAFF
few	TRBV11-2	.	TRBJ1-2	TGTGCCAGCAGCTTAGATCGCGGGGCGAGGGGCTACACCTTC	CASSLDRGARGYTF
.	TRBV3-1	TRBD1	TRBJ1-2	TGTGCCAGCAGCCACGGGACAGGGATCATCCACACCTTC	CASSHGTGIIHTF
few	TRBV5-6	.	TRBJ1-4	TGTGCCAGCAGCTTGACATTCGCAACTAATGAAAAACTGTTTTTT	CASSLTFATNEKLFF
.	TRBV12-3/TRBV12-4	TRBD1	TRBJ2-7	TGTGCCAGCAGTTTCCCCGGGACAGGGGTCTACGAGCAGTACTTC	CASSFPGTGVYEQYF
few	TRBV7-9	TRBD1	TRBJ2-2	TGTGCCAGCAGGGGACAGGTATACACCGGGGAGCTGTTTTTT	CASRGQVYTGELFF
few	TRBV11-2	TRBD1	TRBJ1-6	TGTGCCAGCAGCCCTAGGGACAGAGATAATTCACCCCTCCACTTT	CASSPRDRDNSPLHF
few	TRBV7-2	TRBD2	TRBJ2-1	TGTGCCAGCAGCTTGTTTGCGGGGGAAAACAATGAGCAGTTCTTC	CASSLFAGENNEQFF
few	TRBV4-3	.	TRBJ2-7	TGCGCCAGCAGCCAAGAGGGCAGGCCCCGCTACGAGCAGTACTTC	CASSQEGRPRYEQYF
.	TRBV6-2/TRBV6-3	.	TRBJ2-3	TGTGCCAGCAGCAAACAGGGAGATACGCAGTATTTT	CASSKQGDTQYF
.	TRBV12-3/TRBV12-4	.	TRBJ1-5	TGTGCCAGCAGCTCCATCACTGGGTCCAATCAGCCCCAGCATTTT	CASSSITGSNQPQHF
.	TRBV15	.	TRBJ2-7	TGTGCCACCAGCAGAGATCGGGGGCTTGGCTACGAGCAGTACTTC	CATSRDRGLGYEQYF
.	TRBV20-1	TRBD2	TRBJ2-5	TGCAGTGCTGGGAGCGGGAGAGAAAGAGAGACCCAGTACTTC	CSAGSGRERETQYF
.	TRBV5-1	.	TRBJ1-2	TGCGCCAGCAGCCCCCAAGGGTTTGGCTACACCTTC	CASSPQGFGYTF
few	TRBV19	.	TRBJ2-1	TGTGCCAGTAGTATAGTGTCCGGCTACTCCTACAATGAGCAGTTCTTC	CASSIVSGYSYNEQFF
.	TRBV12-3/TRBV12-4	.	TRBJ2-3	TGTGCCAGCAGTTTTTTGGGTGTTGGCACAGATACGCAGTATTTT	CASSFLGVGTDTQYF
.	TRBV9	TRBD1	TRBJ1-3	TGTGCCAGCAGCGACCAGGGGGCACCTACCGGAAACACCATATATTTT	CASSDQGAPTGNTIYF
.	TRBV6-2/TRBV6-3	TRBD2	TRBJ2-5	TGTGCCAGCAGTTACGGCGGGACTAGCGGGGGCCAAGAGACCCAGTACTTC	CASSYGGTSGGQETQYF
.	TRBV6-5	.	TRBJ1-4	TGTGCCAGCAGTTACTCGGGTATCAACGAAAAACTGTTTTTT	CASSYSGINEKLFF
.	TRBV4-1	TRBD1	TRBJ1-1	TGCGCCAGCAGCCAGGGGACAGGGAGTTCCACTGAAGCTTTCTTT	CASSQGTGSSTEAFF
.	TRBV10-2	TRBD1	TRBJ2-1	TGCGCCAGCGGGGGGGGACAGGGCAATGAGCAGTTCTTC	CASGGGQGNEQFF
few	TRBV11-2	.	TRBJ1-2	TGTGCCAGCAGCCCTACGGCGGGTCAGGCAGAGAACTATGGCTACACCTTC	CASSPTAGQAENYGYTF
.	TRBV12-3/TRBV12-4	.	TRBJ2-1	TGTGCCAGCAGTTTAGGACCGGACCTCTACAATGAGCAGTTCTTC	CASSLGPDLYNEQFF
.	TRBV6-2/TRBV6-3	.	TRBJ2-5	TGTGCCAGCAGTTACGACAGAAAGAGGCAAGAGACCCAGTACTTC	CASSYDRKRQETQYF
.	TRBV4-1	TRBD2	TRBJ2-5	TGCGCCAGCAGCCAAGCGGGGGGGGAAGAGACCCAGTACTTC	CASSQAGGEETQYF
few	TRBV4-3	.	TRBJ2-3	TGCGCCAGCAGCCAAGGGTACGCGGGGATCACAGATACGCAGTATTTT	CASSQGYAGITDTQYF
few	TRBV7-3	.	TRBJ2-1	TGTGCCAGCAGCTTAACCCCCTCCTCCCCCAATGAGCAGTTCTTC	CASSLTPSSPNEQFF
.	TRBV15	.	TRBJ1-1	TGTGCCACCAGCGCCCGGACAGAGATGAACACTGAAGCTTTCTTT	CATSARTEMNTEAFF
few	TRBV10-3	TRBD2	TRBJ2-1	TGTGCCATCAAGACGGGACTAGCGGGAAATGAGCAGTTCTTC	CAIKTGLAGNEQFF
.	TRBV5-1	TRBD2	TRBJ2-1	TGCGCCAGCAGCTTGGATCCCGGGGGGTACAATGAGCAGTTCTTC	CASSLDPGGYNEQFF
.	TRBV12-3/TRBV12-4	.	TRBJ1-3	TGTGCCAGCACGGGTTCCCCAGGAGAGGACACCATATATTTT	CASTGSPGEDTIYF